A single sample is the source of the 2 T cell receptor beta chains below, sequenced in a study of blood T cell repertoires in COVID-19. The method was immunoSEQ multiplex PCR; TCRdb's version includes in-frame clones alone and lacks a portion of them. The repertoire consists of approximately 360,000 clones, with 70% to 90% occurring once and the leading ten covering around 0.97%. The specimen sequenced was PBMCs or T cells enriched from blood (not recorded which). Receptors were obtained from a woman younger than 45 with acute COVID-19.

The V and J genes are TRBV7-3 and TRBJ2-1, with 7 bases identical to TRBD2. Losses at the gene ends were 0 bases for V and 2 bases for J; bases not matched to a gene: 1. CDR3 size: 15 residues. CDR1 SGHTA and CDR2 FQGTGA come from the germline V gene. CDR3 residues: CASSLTTSPYNEQFF. CDR3 coding DNA: TGTGCCAGCAGCTTAACGACTAGCCCCTACAATGAGCAGTTCTTC.

The chain recombines TRBV6-5 with TRBJ2-1; the match to TRBD1 covers 7 bases. J was trimmed by 4 bases and V by 5 bases; bases with no gene match: 8. From germline, CDR1 is MNHEY and CDR2 SVGAGI. The length of the CDR3 is 15 residues. CDR3 residues: CASSRTGTAYNEQFF. CDR3 bases: TGTGCCAGCAGTCGAACCGGGACAGCGTACAATGAGCAGTTCTTC.